These 22 T cell receptor beta chains were sequenced from one sample in a study of cytomegalovirus exposure and HLA in healthy donors (dated by TCRdb to about 2017). Library preparation was by the immunoSEQ multiplex PCR assay. A mixture of 60 forward primers for TCR Vbeta segments and 13 reverse primers for TCR Jbeta segments was used in the multiplex PCR. TCRdb carries this immuneACCESS record with in-frame sequences only. Its versions omit some clonotypes, under half of them owing to an unresolved V gene in the studies checked, with the rest unexplained. This sample's table lists some 150,000 clones. About 2.2% of the sample is in the top ten clones. Sequencing input: PBMCs. These receptors all stem from a woman aged 18-29 years in good health and CMV-seronegative.

The chain combines TRBV4-1 with TRBJ1-3, with 10 bases identical to TRBD1. The germline V gene encodes CDR1 MGHRA and CDR2 YSYEKL. Trimming cost V 3 bases and J 3 bases; bases outside gene matches: 5. This CDR3 region has 16 residues. The CDR3 nucleotides read TGCGCCAGCAGCCACCCACGGACAGGGGGTGGAAACACCATATATTTT. It specifies CASSHPRTGGGNTIYF.

About this clone: The junction differs from germline at one of its ends, possibly a read error. The CDR3 bases are TGTGCCTATCGGTTACCCGCCAATTTT. As protein: CAYRLPANF. This chain connects TRBV19 to TRBJ2-3; D ambiguous. Germline lookup yields CDR1 LNHDA and CDR2 SQIVND (reference sequence). The CDR3 runs 9 residues. The full variable domain, with the rest looked up from reference TRBV19 and TRBJ2-3, is DGGITQSPKYLFRKEGQNVTLSCEQNLNHDAMYWYRQDPGQGLRLIYYSQIVNDFQKGDIAEGYSVSREKKESFPLTVTSAQKNPTAFYLCAYRLPANFGPGTRLTVL.

The gene calls are TRBV9 and TRBJ1-3; 8 positions agree with TRBD1. The junction had 10 bases not matched to a gene; V was cut back by 4 bases and J by 4 bases. This CDR3 spans 16 amino acids. CDR1 and CDR2 from the germline V gene are SGDLS and YYNGEE. The CDR3 DNA reads as TGTGCCAGCAGCCGAGAGACAGGGGTTTACGGAAACACCATATATTTT. Amino acids: CASSRETGVYGNTIYF.

The chain recombines TRBV6-5 with TRBJ2-5; 7 nucleotides agree with TRBD2. The J call may not be correct, given that the DNA end is closer to TRBJ2-7. The CDR3 is 13 amino acids. Germline V gene data show CDR1 as MNHEY and CDR2 as SVGAGI. This CDR3 reads CASSRGGRGEQYF. CDR3 DNA sequence: TGTGCCAGCAGTCGAGGAGGGAGGGGCGAGCAGTACTTC.

The genes are TRBV12-5 and TRBJ1-5, with D perhaps matching TRBD1 (6 bases). CDR3 length equals 13 residues. The V end lost 2 bases, the J end lost 5 bases, and 7 bases lay between the germline ends. Germline V CDR1 and CDR2: LGHNT, FRNRAP. CDR3 nucleotide sequence: TGTGCTAGTGGTTTGCCAGGGGATCAGCCCCAGCATTTT. Encoded protein: CASGLPGDQPQHF. The full variable domain, in which reference TRBV12-5 and TRBJ1-5 provide the parts outside the CDR3, is DARVTQTPRHKVTEMGQEVTMRCQPILGHNTVFWYRQTMMQGLELLAYFRNRAPLDDSGMPKDRFSAEMPDATLATLKIQPSEPRDSAVYFCASGLPGDQPQHFGDGTRLSIL.

CDR3 coding DNA: TGTGCCAGCAGCCAGTCCTTGTCGACAGATACGCAGTATTTT. As protein: CASSQSLSTDTQYF. The chain joins TRBV14 to TRBJ2-3; no definite D call. The germline V and J ends were trimmed by 3 bases and 3 bases, with 10 bases remaining between them. The CDR3 is made up of 14 amino acids. CDR1 and CDR2 (germline): SGHDN, FVKESK. The full variable domain, its missing parts supplied by reference TRBV14 and TRBJ2-3, is EAGVTQFPSHSVIEKGQTVTLRCDPISGHDNLYWYRRVMGKEIKFLLHFVKESKQDESGMPNNRFLAERTGGTYSTLKVQPAELEDSGVYFCASSQSLSTDTQYFGPGTRLTVL.

The chain is built from TRBV2 and TRBJ2-7; 8 bases match TRBD2. V dropped 7 bases and J dropped 2; count of bases not matched to a gene: 7. CDR1 is SNHLY, CDR2 FYNNEI, per germline. The CDR3 is 14 residues long. This chain's CDR3 is CASISGSATYEQYF. The DNA for the CDR3 is TGTGCCAGCATCAGCGGGAGCGCCACCTACGAGCAGTACTTC.

The chain employs TRBV5-8 and TRBJ2-1, with 7 nucleotides matching TRBD1. The V gene end was trimmed by 0 bases and the J gene end by 3 bases; junction bases not matched to a gene: 3. This CDR3 is built from 15 residues. Germline V lookup: CDR1 SGHTS, CDR2 YDEGEE. CDR3 in amino acids: CASSLGGTVYNEQFF. For the CDR3, the DNA is TGTGCCAGCAGCTTGGGAGGGACAGTCTACAATGAGCAGTTCTTC.

The chain recombines TRBV6-4 with TRBJ2-7; 11 bases align to TRBD1. Germline V gives CDR1 MRHNA, CDR2 SNTAGT. Trimming took 3 bases from V and 4 from J; bases not matched to a gene: 11. This CDR3 region has 17 residues. The chain's CDR3 is CASSDPGDRGAGYEQYV. The DNA for the CDR3 is TGTGCCAGCAGTGATCCGGGGGACAGGGGGGCTGGATACGAGCAGTACGTC.

Turning to this clone: Its ends do not fully match the called genes, so a read error is possible. This chain connects TRBV29-1 to TRBJ2-5, with D perhaps matching TRBD2 (5 bases). In germline, CDR1 is SQVTM, CDR2 ANQGSEA. The CDR3 is made up of 11 amino acids. The CDR3 loop is CSGTLQEAQYF. The CDR3 DNA follows: TGCAGCGGGACTCTCCAAGAGGCCCAGTACTTC.

This chain links TRBV12-5 with TRBJ2-1, with 9 positions matching TRBD2. The length of the CDR3 is 13 residues. Losses at the gene ends were 1 base for V and 11 bases for J; bases not matched to a gene: 3. Germline V gene data show CDR1 as LGHNT and CDR2 as FRNRAP. CDR3 residues: CASGLALAGQQFF. In nucleotides, the CDR3 is TGTGCTAGTGGTTTGGCTCTAGCGGGACAGCAGTTCTTC. The whole variable domain, filled in from reference TRBV12-5 and TRBJ2-1, reads DARVTQTPRHKVTEMGQEVTMRCQPILGHNTVFWYRQTMMQGLELLAYFRNRAPLDDSGMPKDRFSAEMPDATLATLKIQPSEPRDSAVYFCASGLALAGQQFFGPGTRLTVL.

CDR3 residues: CASSDMAQQETQYF. CDR3 in DNA: TGTGCCAGCAGTGATATGGCCCAGCAAGAGACCCAGTACTTC. The V call is TRBV2, the J call TRBJ2-5; no clear D gene. Germline V lookup: CDR1 SNHLY, CDR2 FYNNEI. The CDR3 has 14 residues. V shed 3 bases and J shed 2 bases, with 10 bases lying between them.

This chain links TRBV4-1 with TRBJ2-5; 11 bases agree with TRBD2. The tail of the sequence fits TRBJ2-7 better, so the J call may be wrong. CDR3 size: 14 residues. Germline loops: CDR1 MGHRA, CDR2 YSYEKL. CDR3 sequence: CASSHTSGGYEQYF. For the CDR3, the DNA is TGCGCCAGCAGCCATACTAGCGGGGGCTACGAGCAGTACTTC.

The genes are TRBV30 and TRBJ2-1; 11 nucleotides match TRBD2. Germline-derived CDR1 and CDR2 are GTSNPN and SVGIG (reference sequence). After removal of 4 bases from V and 3 bases from J, the junction contained 5 bases not matched to a gene. CDR3 length equals 15 residues. CDR3 nucleotide sequence: TGTGCCTGGAACCCGGGACTAGCGGTCTACAATGAGCAGTTCTTC. The encoded protein is CAWNPGLAVYNEQFF. Drawing the rest from reference TRBV30 and TRBJ2-1, the complete variable domain is SQTIHQWPATLVQPVGSPLSLECTVEGTSNPNLYWYRQAAGRGLQLLFYSVGIGQISSEVPQNLSASRPQDRQFILSSKKLLLSDSGFYLCAWNPGLAVYNEQFFGPGTRLTVL.

The chain joins TRBV6-1 to TRBJ1-2; TRBD1 aligns across 10 bases. Germline assignment: CDR1 MNHNS and CDR2 SASEGT. The CDR3 covers 15 residues. V shed 5 bases and J 5 bases; nucleotides not matched to a gene: 8. CDR3 DNA sequence: TGTGCCAGCAGTCTAAATCCGGGACAGGGGTATGGCTACACCTTC. It codes for CASSLNPGQGYGYTF.

The gene calls are TRBV4-1 and TRBJ1-1; 8 nucleotides align to TRBD1. V dropped 6 bases and J dropped 4; count of bases not matched to a gene: 7. The germline CDR1 and CDR2 sequences are MGHRA and YSYEKL. The CDR3 covers 14 residues. The chain's CDR3 is CASSATTGVTEAFF. CDR3 bases: TGCGCCAGCAGTGCAACGACAGGGGTCACTGAAGCTTTCTTT.

The chain is built from TRBV5-1 and TRBJ1-2, with D maybe TRBD1 (6 bases). This CDR3 contains 15 residues. Trimming pared 1 base from V and 6 bases from J, leaving 16 bases between. Looked up from germline, CDR1 is SGHRS and CDR2 is YFSETQ. The CDR3 coding sequence is TGCGCCAGCAGCTTGTATCAGGGGATTCTAGATGGCTACACCTTC. The encoded protein is CASSLYQGILDGYTF.

The chain links TRBV19 to TRBJ2-3; 13 nucleotides line up with TRBD2. Germline values: CDR1 LNHDA, CDR2 SQIVND (reference sequence). The CDR3 sequence is 16 residues long. Unmatched junction bases numbered 5, after V lost 7 bases and J lost 1 base. CDR3 region: CASTPGLAGGTDTQYF. CDR3 sequence (DNA): TGTGCCAGTACCCCCGGACTAGCGGGAGGCACAGATACGCAGTATTTT.

The chain recombines TRBV7-8 with TRBJ2-3; TRBD2 aligns across 8 bases. The length of the CDR3 is 14 residues. The germline V gene encodes CDR1 SGHVS and CDR2 FQNEAQ. After removal of 2 bases from V and 4 bases from J, the junction contained 2 bases not matched to a gene. CDR3 sequence reads: CASSLRREADTQYF. CDR3 in DNA: TGTGCCAGCAGCTTACGGCGGGAGGCAGATACGCAGTATTTT.

The chain employs TRBV11-2 and TRBJ2-1; TRBD2 agrees at 9 bases. The length of the CDR3 is 18 residues. Germline V gene lookup returns CDR1 SGHAT and CDR2 FQNNGV. V was clipped by 5 bases and J by 9 bases; unmatched bases: 20. The CDR3 DNA sequence: TGTGCCAGCAGCCGCGGGCTACTAGCGGGTGGGCCGTCCGGTGAGCAGTTCTTC. It specifies CASSRGLLAGGPSGEQFF.

The V gene is TRBV12-5, the J gene TRBJ2-7; D is undetermined. The germline V gene encodes CDR1 LGHNT and CDR2 FRNRAP. This CDR3 spans 11 amino acids. The V gene lost 6 bases and the J gene lost 3 bases, with 6 bases spanning the gap. CDR3 nucleotides: TGTGCTAGTGGCCTCCTCTACGAGCAGTACTTC. It is translated as CASGLLYEQYF. Full variable domain (outside the CDR3, taken from reference TRBV12-5 and TRBJ2-7): DARVTQTPRHKVTEMGQEVTMRCQPILGHNTVFWYRQTMMQGLELLAYFRNRAPLDDSGMPKDRFSAEMPDATLATLKIQPSEPRDSAVYFCASGLLYEQYFGPGTRLTVT.

The chain has TRBV7-8 and TRBJ2-2; D is ambiguous. With 5 bases removed from V and 5 bases from J, the gap between germline ends came to 12 bases. In germline, CDR1 is SGHVS, CDR2 FQNEAQ. The CDR3 length is 14 residues. CDR3 DNA: TGTGCCAGCAGCCCAGGAACCAAGACCGGGGAGCTGTTTTTT. Its protein is CASSPGTKTGELFF.